The TCR delta chain under discussion was sequenced for a study of delta chains in infants with herpesvirus infections listed by TCRdb under 2023. About the study as a whole: To characterize gammadelta T cell responses to primary cytomegalovirus (CMV) infection, researchers prospectively followed a birth cohort of Ugandan infants starting at birth. A public fetal Vdelta1/Vgamma8 gammadelta TCR clonotype was searched for in infants infected with CMV after birth. From PBMC, gammadelta TCRs were sequenced for fewer than 20 CMV-infected infants (one congenitally infected) and about eight CMV-uninfected infants who had sufficient sample available. By approximate age, the infant blood samples fell into groups of 1.5, 4, 8 and 12 months. The previously published Belgian fetal and cord blood gammadelta TCR data were not generated in this cohort and were added only for comparison.

Receptor amplification or capture employed RT-PCR. TCR cDNA was generated by reverse transcription of PBMC RNA with SuperScript II and gamma-chain- and delta-chain-specific primers. cDNA was purified with AMPure XP beads, amplified, and indexed with Illumina adapters using the Nextera XT Index Kit. Sequencing of the gammadelta TCR libraries was done on an Illumina MiSeq using a V2 300-cycle kit. The authors' analysis ran thus. Using MiXCR v2.1.12, CDR3 sequences were assembled, and reads were mapped onto D, J and V genes obtained from GenBank. VDJtools v1.2.1 was used to perform repertoire analyses of the CDR3 clonotypes. In TCRdb, clones were called once more from the public reads by CATT, and rows of identical DNA were later combined. TCRdb's processing, not the study's, gives the V and J calls here. In this sample the table shows about 1,400 delta-chain clones, roughly 34% of which occur a single time. In total, the top ten clones hold more than 20% of the sample.

Infants were enrolled after their mothers, pregnant women receiving prenatal care in Kampala, Uganda, were recruited, and documentation of maternal HIV status was required. Weekly visits were made to families, and infant clinical information, oral swabs and peripheral blood were collected beginning at 6 weeks of age and every 4 months thereafter. Blood was drawn into heparin tubes, and PBMC were isolated via Ficoll-Paque density gradient centrifugation and then cryopreserved. This clone is categorized as large (0.1 to 1%). No cognate antigen has been identified for it. Base qualities are missing; no much larger clone stands one base away. Cut back by 0 bases and 1 base, the V and J ends lie 15 bases apart. Inclusive of the bounding cysteine and phenylalanine, the CDR3 is 17 residues long. Of the read, only the CDR3 DNA is kept; its 51 bases are in frame from base 1. CDR1 is given as TSWWSYY and CDR2 as QGS, both from the germline V gene.

Paper-wide results and their limitations: Of over 15 CMV-infected infants, several carried the public Vdelta1 clonotype: three infants infected postnatally before 120 days of age and the congenitally infected infant. A small sample size and the lack of race- or environment-matched controls were noted by the authors, because CMV is acquired by nearly all Ugandans before adulthood. Within Vdelta1 cells, the frequency of the public clonotype appeared to be inversely correlated with age at infection and to decay rapidly, seemingly not persisting past roughly two months. Detection of the public clonotype was limited to the first time point after infection, and the public clonotype was not found in uninfected infants or in infants infected after 120 days. In CMV-uninfected infants, the public clonotype might still be present but below the detection limit.

Material: peripheral blood, obtained at time point 1 of longitudinal follow-up. This receptor was taken from a human donor who was a Ugandan infant, either HIV-exposed or HIV-unexposed (not recorded which). The V and J segments used are TRDV1 and TRDJ1; the D gene is possibly TRDD2, with 5 bases matching. The DNA sequence is as follows: TGTGCTCTTGGGGAACTAGGCCTACCCCTTACCACCGATAAACTCATCTTT. Its translation is CALGELGLPLTTDKLIF.